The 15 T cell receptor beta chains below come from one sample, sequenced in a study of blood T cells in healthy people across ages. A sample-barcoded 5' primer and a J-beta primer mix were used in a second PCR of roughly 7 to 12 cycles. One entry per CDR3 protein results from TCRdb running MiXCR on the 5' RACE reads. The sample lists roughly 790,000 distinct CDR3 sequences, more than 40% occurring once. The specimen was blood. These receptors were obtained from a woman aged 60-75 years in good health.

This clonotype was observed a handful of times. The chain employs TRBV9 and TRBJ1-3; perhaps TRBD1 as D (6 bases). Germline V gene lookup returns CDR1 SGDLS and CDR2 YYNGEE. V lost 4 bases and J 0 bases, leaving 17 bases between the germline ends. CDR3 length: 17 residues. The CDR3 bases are TGTGCCAGCAGCCCTAATCCGGGACACAACTCTGGAAACACCATATATTTT. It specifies CASSPNPGHNSGNTIYF.

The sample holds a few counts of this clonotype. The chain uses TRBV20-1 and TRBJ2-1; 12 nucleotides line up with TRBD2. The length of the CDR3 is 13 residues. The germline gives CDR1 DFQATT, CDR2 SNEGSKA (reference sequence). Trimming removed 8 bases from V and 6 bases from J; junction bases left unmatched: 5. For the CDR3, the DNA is TGCAGTCCTACTAGCGGGGGGCCCAATGAGCAGTTCTTC. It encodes CSPTSGGPNEQFF.

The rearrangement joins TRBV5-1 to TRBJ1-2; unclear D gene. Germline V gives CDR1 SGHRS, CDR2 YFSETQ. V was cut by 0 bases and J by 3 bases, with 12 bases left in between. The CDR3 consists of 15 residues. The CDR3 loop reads CASSLGNTPDYGYTF. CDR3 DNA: TGCGCCAGCAGCTTGGGGAACACACCTGACTATGGCTACACCTTC.

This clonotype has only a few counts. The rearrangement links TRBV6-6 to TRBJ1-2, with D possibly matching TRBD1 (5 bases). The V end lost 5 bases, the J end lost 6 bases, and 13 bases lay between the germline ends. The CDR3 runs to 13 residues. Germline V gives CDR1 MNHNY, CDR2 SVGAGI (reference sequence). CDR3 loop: CASSPPGGDGYTF. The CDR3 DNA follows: TGTGCCAGCAGTCCGCCGGGAGGGGATGGCTACACCTTC.

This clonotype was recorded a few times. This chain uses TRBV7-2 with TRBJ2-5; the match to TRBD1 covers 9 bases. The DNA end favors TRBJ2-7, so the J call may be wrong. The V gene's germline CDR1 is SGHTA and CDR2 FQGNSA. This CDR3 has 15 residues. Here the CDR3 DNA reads TGTGCCAGCAGCTTAGTCGGGACAGGGATAGACGAGCAGTACTTC. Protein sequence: CASSLVGTGIDEQYF.

CDR3 residues: CASSQIQDKPYEQYF. As DNA, the CDR3 is TGTGCCAGCAGCCAAATCCAGGACAAACCTTACGAGCAGTACTTC. The rearrangement uses TRBV14 and TRBJ2-7, with D possibly being TRBD1 (5 bases). The CDR3 consists of 15 residues. V was pared by 2 bases and J by 4 bases, with 15 bases between. Germline lookup yields CDR1 SGHDN and CDR2 FVKESK. Supplemented by reference TRBV14 and TRBJ2-7, the full variable domain reads EAGVTQFPSHSVIEKGQTVTLRCDPISGHDNLYWYRRVMGKEIKFLLHFVKESKQDESGMPNNRFLAERTGGTYSTLKVQPAELEDSGVYFCASSQIQDKPYEQYFGPGTRLTVT.

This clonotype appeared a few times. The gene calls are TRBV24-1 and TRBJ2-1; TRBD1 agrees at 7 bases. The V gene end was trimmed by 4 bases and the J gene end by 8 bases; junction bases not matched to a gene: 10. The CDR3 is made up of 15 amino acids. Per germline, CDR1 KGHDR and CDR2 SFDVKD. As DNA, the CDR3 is TGTGCCACCAGTGACTGGAGGACAGGTAGTCATGAGCAGTTCTTC. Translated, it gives CATSDWRTGSHEQFF.

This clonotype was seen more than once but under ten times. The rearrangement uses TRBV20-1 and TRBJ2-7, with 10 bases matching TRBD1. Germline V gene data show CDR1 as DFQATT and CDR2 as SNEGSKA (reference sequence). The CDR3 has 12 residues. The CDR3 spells CYDRGRTCEQYF. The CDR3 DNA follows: TGCTACGACAGGGGGCGGACTTGCGAGCAGTACTTC.

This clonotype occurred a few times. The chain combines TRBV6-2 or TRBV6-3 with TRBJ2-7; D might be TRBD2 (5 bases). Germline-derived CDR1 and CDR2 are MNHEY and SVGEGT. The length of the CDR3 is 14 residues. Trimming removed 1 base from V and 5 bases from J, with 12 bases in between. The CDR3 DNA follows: TGTGCCAGCAGTTACTTTGGCGGGTACCACGAGCAGTACTTC. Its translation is CASSYFGGYHEQYF.

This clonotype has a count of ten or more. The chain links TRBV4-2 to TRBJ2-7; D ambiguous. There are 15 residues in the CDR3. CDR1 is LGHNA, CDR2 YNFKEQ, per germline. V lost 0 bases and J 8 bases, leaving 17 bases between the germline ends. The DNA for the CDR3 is TGTGCCAGCAGCCAAGAGGCTCCTAATTCGCGAAAGCAGTACTTC. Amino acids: CASSQEAPNSRKQYF.

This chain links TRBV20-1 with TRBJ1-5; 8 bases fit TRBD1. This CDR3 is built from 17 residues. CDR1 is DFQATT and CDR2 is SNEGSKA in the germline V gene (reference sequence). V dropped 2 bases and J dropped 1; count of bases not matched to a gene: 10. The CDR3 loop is CSARLVGQGASNQPQHF. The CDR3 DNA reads TGCAGTGCTAGATTGGTCGGGCAGGGGGCAAGCAATCAGCCCCAGCATTTT.

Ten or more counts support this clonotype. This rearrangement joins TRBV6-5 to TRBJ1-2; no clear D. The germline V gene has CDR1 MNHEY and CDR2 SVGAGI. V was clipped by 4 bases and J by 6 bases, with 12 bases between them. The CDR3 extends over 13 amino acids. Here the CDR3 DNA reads TGTGCCAGCAGTTTCAGTCGGGTCGATGGCTACACCTTC. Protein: CASSFSRVDGYTF.

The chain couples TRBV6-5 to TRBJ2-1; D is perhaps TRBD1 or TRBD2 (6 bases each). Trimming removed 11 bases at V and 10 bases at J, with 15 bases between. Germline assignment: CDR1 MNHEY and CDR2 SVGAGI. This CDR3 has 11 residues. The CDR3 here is CAAIQGREQFF. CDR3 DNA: TGTGCCGCTATTCAGGGGAGGGAGCAGTTCTTC.

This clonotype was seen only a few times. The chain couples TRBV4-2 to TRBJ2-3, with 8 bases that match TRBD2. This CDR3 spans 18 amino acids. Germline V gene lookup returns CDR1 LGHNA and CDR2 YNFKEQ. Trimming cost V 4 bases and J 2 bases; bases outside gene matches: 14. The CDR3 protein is CASSRIFSGDGDTDTQYF. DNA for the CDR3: TGTGCCAGCAGCCGGATTTTTAGCGGGGATGGGGACACAGATACGCAGTATTTT.

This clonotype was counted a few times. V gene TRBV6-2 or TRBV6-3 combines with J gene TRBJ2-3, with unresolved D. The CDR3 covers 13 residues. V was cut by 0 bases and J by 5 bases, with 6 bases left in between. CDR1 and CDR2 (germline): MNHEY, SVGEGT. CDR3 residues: CASSYSRGDTQYF. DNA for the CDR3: TGTGCCAGCAGTTACTCCCGCGGAGATACGCAGTATTTT.